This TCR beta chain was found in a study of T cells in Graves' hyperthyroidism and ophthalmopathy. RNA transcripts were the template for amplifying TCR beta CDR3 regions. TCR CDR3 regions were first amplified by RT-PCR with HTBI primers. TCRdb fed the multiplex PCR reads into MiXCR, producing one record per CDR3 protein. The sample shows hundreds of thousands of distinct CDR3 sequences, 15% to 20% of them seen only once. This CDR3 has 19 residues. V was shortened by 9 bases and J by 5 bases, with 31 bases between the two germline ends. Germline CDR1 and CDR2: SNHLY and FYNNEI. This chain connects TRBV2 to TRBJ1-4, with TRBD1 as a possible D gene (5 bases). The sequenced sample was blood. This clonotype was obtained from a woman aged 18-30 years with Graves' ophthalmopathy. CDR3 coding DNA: TGTGCCAGACCGAAGGGTCAGGGCTCCTCTAAATGGGGAAATGAAAAACTGTTTTTT. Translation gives CARPKGQGSSKWGNEKLFF.